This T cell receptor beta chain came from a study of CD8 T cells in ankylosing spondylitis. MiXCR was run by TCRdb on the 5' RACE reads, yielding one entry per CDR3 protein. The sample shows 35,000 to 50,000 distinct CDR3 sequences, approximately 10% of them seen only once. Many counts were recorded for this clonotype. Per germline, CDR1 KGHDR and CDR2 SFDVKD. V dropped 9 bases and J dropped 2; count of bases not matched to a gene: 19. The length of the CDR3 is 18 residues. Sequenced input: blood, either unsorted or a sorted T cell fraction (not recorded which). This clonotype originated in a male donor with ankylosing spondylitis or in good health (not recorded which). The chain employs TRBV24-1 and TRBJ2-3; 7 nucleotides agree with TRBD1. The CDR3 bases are TGTGCCACCCGATTAGGACACCGGGACAGAATGTACACAGATACGCAGTATTTT. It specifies CATRLGHRDRMYTDTQYF.